The sequence of this T cell receptor (beta chain) was determined in a study of human T cells and chemical hapten exposure. As for the study in general: Per-sample TCR yield variability stemmed mainly from small pooled library volume differences. Study-wide findings and caveats: The number of TCRs over 1 in 1000 frequency stayed unchanged after DPC.

Using its own MiXCR run on the RACE reads, TCRdb lists one record per CDR3 protein. The sample yields under 200,000 distinct CDR3 sequences, roughly 15% seen once. Time point given: patch test 1, 2 weeks after DPC sensitization. Treatment noted: therapeutic diphenylcyclopropenone sensitization with weekly scalp DPC. CDR1 GTSNPN and CDR2 SVGIG come from the germline V gene (reference sequence). CDR3 length: 15 amino acids. V was trimmed by 3 bases and J by 4 bases, leaving 16 bases between them. Remarks on this clonotype: What it binds is not known.

This rearrangement joins TRBV30 to TRBJ2-1; D may correspond to TRBD1 or TRBD2 (5 bases each). The sequence derives from a woman under 40 with alopecia areata. Some clones in this sample may be carry-over from other donors' samples. Source: whole blood, taken in connection with sensitization to the hapten diphenylcyclopropenone (DPC). The CDR3 coding sequence is TGTGCCTGGAGCGGGGTAAGGGGAACTTACAATGAGCAGTTCTTC. It encodes CAWSGVRGTYNEQFF.